This is a list of T cell receptor beta chains from one sample in a study of T cells in pancreatic ductal adenocarcinoma. Here immunoSEQ multiplex PCR was the method, and the copy in TCRdb shows in-frame clones only, minus some. Here the sample spans 85,000 to 120,000 clones, about 95% being singletons. Specimen: PBMCs. Receptors originate from a human donor with pancreatic ductal adenocarcinoma. Both conserved end residues are part of each CDR3. Fields, in order: CDR3 protein, CDR3 DNA, clone size, J gene, V gene, D gene. A D gene is named only where the DNA matches it firmly. Size is omitted from some rows. Given values are once, few, many or a class for expanded clones.

CASSLGGAYGYTF	TGTGCCAGCAGTTTAGGAGGGGCCTATGGCTACACCTTC	-	TRBJ1-2	TRBV28	-
CASSDRSPNQPQHF	TGTGCCAGCAGTGACAGGTCACCCAATCAGCCCCAGCATTTT	-	TRBJ1-5	TRBV6-6	-
CASTETSGTDTQYF	TGTGCCAGTACGGAGACTAGCGGGACAGATACGCAGTATTTT	-	TRBJ2-3	TRBV19	TRBD2
CASSSGQINEKLFF	TGTGCCAGCAGTTCGGGACAGATTAATGAAAAACTGTTTTTT	-	TRBJ1-4	TRBV28	TRBD1
CASRLAALTDTQYF	TGCGCCAGCAGACTAGCGGCCCTCACAGATACGCAGTATTTT	-	TRBJ2-3	TRBV5-1	TRBD2
CASSIGGLTTGELFF	TGTGCCAGTAGTATAGGTGGGCTAACAACCGGGGAGCTGTTTTTT	-	TRBJ2-2	TRBV19	-
CAISPGLAGEGETQYF	TGTGCCATCAGCCCGGGACTAGCGGGAGAGGGGGAGACCCAGTACTTC	-	TRBJ2-5	TRBV10-3	TRBD2
CASSSGEDEQFF	TGTGCCAGCAGTAGTGGGGAGGATGAGCAGTTCTTC	many	TRBJ2-1	TRBV2	-
CASSPPDGFHGYTF	TGTGCCAGCAGCCCCCCCGACGGGTTCCATGGCTACACCTTC	once	TRBJ1-2	TRBV5-6	-
CASNPIQGARTEAFF	TGTGCCAGCAACCCCATACAGGGGGCGAGAACTGAAGCTTTCTTT	-	TRBJ1-1	TRBV6-6	TRBD1
CASSLGVLDTQYF	TGTGCCAGCAGCTTAGGTGTACTAGATACGCAGTATTTT	-	TRBJ2-3	TRBV7-2	-
CASSLLQGRELFF	TGTGCCAGCAGTTTACTCCAGGGCCGGGAGCTGTTTTTT	-	TRBJ2-2	TRBV27	-
CSVRTSYEQYF	TGCAGTGTCCGGACTAGCTACGAGCAGTACTTC	-	TRBJ2-7	TRBV20-1	TRBD2
CATSRDQGPYEQFF	TGTGCCACCAGCAGAGATCAGGGGCCCTATGAGCAGTTCTTC	-	TRBJ2-1	TRBV15	-
CASSLSGGGGYEQYF	TGTGCCAGCAGCTTAAGTGGTGGAGGAGGTTACGAGCAGTACTTC	-	TRBJ2-7	TRBV7-3	-
CASRRTGTGLYEQFF	TGTGCCAGCAGGAGGACCGGGACAGGACTTTATGAGCAGTTCTTC	-	TRBJ2-1	TRBV27	TRBD1
CASSIGDSSSYEQYF	TGTGCCAGTAGTATCGGAGACTCGTCTTCCTACGAGCAGTACTTC	-	TRBJ2-7	TRBV19	-
CASSLVETGPYEQYF	TGTGCCAGCAGTCTAGTGGAAACAGGGCCCTACGAGCAGTACTTC	-	TRBJ2-7	TRBV6-1	-
CASGSTGGSGEQFF	TGTGCCAGCGGTAGTACAGGTGGGTCGGGTGAGCAGTTCTTC	-	TRBJ2-1	TRBV2	-
CASSLDVRRSYEQYF	TGCGCCAGCAGCTTGGATGTCAGGAGGTCCTACGAGCAGTACTTC	-	TRBJ2-7	TRBV5-1	-
CASSFGTTQETQYF	TGTGCCAGCAGCTTCGGGACTACACAAGAGACCCAGTACTTC	-	TRBJ2-5	TRBV11-1	TRBD2
CASSLSGLAGANEQFF	TGTGCCAGCAGCTTAAGCGGACTAGCGGGAGCCAATGAGCAGTTCTTC	once	TRBJ2-1	TRBV7-3	TRBD2
CASSRGQGAAGELFF	TGTGCCAGCAGCCGAGGACAGGGGGCGGCCGGGGAGCTGTTTTTT	-	TRBJ2-2	TRBV11-2	TRBD1
CASSLALRSPSTDTQYF	TGCGCCAGCAGCTTGGCGTTGCGGAGCCCTAGCACAGATACGCAGTATTTT	-	TRBJ2-3	TRBV5-1	-
CASSGMTGMHTGELFF	TGTGCCAGCAGTGGCATGACAGGGATGCACACCGGGGAGCTGTTTTTT	-	TRBJ2-2	TRBV6-1	TRBD1
CASSPGWGHGEKLFF	TGTGCCAGCAGTCCCGGGTGGGGGCACGGTGAAAAACTGTTTTTT	-	TRBJ1-4	TRBV27	-
CASSLGTPGGLNQPQHF	TGTGCCAGCAGCTTAGGTACCCCAGGGGGCCTCAATCAGCCCCAGCATTTT	-	TRBJ1-5	TRBV7-8	TRBD1
CASRQGVSTDTQYF	TGTGCCAGCCGCCAGGGGGTGAGCACAGATACGCAGTATTTT	-	TRBJ2-3	TRBV27	TRBD1
CASTDGGSGGTGELFF	TGTGCCAGCACCGACGGGGGGTCAGGTGGCACCGGGGAGCTGTTTTTT	-	TRBJ2-2	TRBV6-6	TRBD2
CASSSIIAGDGDTQYF	TGTGCCAGCAGCTCCATAATAGCGGGAGATGGAGATACGCAGTATTTT	-	TRBJ2-3	TRBV11-2	TRBD2
CAIMGGRSTGELFF	TGTGCCATCATGGGCGGGAGGAGCACCGGGGAGCTGTTTTTT	-	TRBJ2-2	TRBV10-3	TRBD2
CASSRDYTQETQYF	TGCGCCAGCAGCCGGGACTACACCCAAGAGACCCAGTACTTC	-	TRBJ2-5	TRBV5-1	TRBD2
CASSLAGRDYGYTF	TGTGCCAGCAGCCTCGCGGGGAGAGACTATGGCTACACCTTC	-	TRBJ1-2	TRBV9	-
CASSFGTNYPEAFF	TGCGCCAGCAGCTTCGGGACAAACTACCCTGAAGCTTTCTTT	-	TRBJ1-1	TRBV5-1	-
CASRPTRGGETQYF	TGTGCAAGTCGCCCAACCCGTGGGGGGGAGACCCAGTACTTC	-	TRBJ2-5	TRBV12-2	-
CASSQVGGGQNDGYTF	TGTGCCAGCAGCCAAGTGGGTGGAGGGCAGAACGATGGCTACACCTTC	-	TRBJ1-2	TRBV4-2	-
CASLTGTAYSNQPQHF	TGTGCCAGCCTTACCGGGACAGCCTATAGCAATCAGCCCCAGCATTTT	-	TRBJ1-5	TRBV18	TRBD1
CASSPPGGRDYGYTF	TGTGCCAGCTCACCACCGGGGGGGCGCGACTATGGCTACACCTTC	-	TRBJ1-2	TRBV18	-
CASSQDPSGPYNEQFF	TGCGCCAGCAGCCAAGATCCGAGCGGACCCTACAATGAGCAGTTCTTC	-	TRBJ2-1	TRBV4-1	-
CASSPSDRVHEQYF	TGTGCCAGCAGTCCATCGGACAGGGTCCACGAGCAGTACTTC	-	TRBJ2-7	TRBV28	TRBD1
CASTGTVTYEQYF	TGTGCCAGCACCGGGACTGTGACCTACGAGCAGTACTTC	-	TRBJ2-7	TRBV5-5	-
CASSQEDRGRSDTQYF	TGCGCCAGCAGCCAAGAGGATAGGGGGAGATCAGATACGCAGTATTTT	-	TRBJ2-3	TRBV4-1	-
CASSLSESGGYTF	TGTGCCAGCAGCTTGAGTGAGAGCGGGGGCTACACCTTC	-	TRBJ1-2	TRBV7-2	-
CASSSSGTDSFEQYF	TGTGCCAGCAGTTCCTCCGGGACAGACTCCTTCGAGCAGTACTTC	-	TRBJ2-7	TRBV28	TRBD1
CATSRDWGPNTGELFF	TGTGCCACCAGCAGAGATTGGGGGCCGAACACCGGGGAGCTGTTTTTT	-	TRBJ2-2	TRBV15	-
CASSPQQGTEAFF	TGTGCCAGCTCACCACAACAGGGCACTGAAGCTTTCTTT	-	TRBJ1-1	TRBV18	-